A single sample is the source of the 31 T cell receptor beta chains below, sequenced in a study of human T cells and chemical hapten exposure. Via MiXCR, TCRdb re-called the RACE reads, giving one row per CDR3 protein. The data hold some 360,000 distinct CDR3 sequences, with 5.1% observed a single time. Time point described: pre-sensitization, week 0. Treatment: therapeutic diphenylcyclopropenone sensitization with weekly scalp DPC. The input for sequencing was whole blood, taken in connection with sensitization to the hapten diphenylcyclopropenone (DPC). Receptors were obtained from a woman aged 45-65 years with alopecia areata. Some clones in this sample may be carry-over from other donors' samples.

The sample holds a few counts of this clonotype. This sequence joins TRBV6-5 and TRBJ2-7, with TRBD1 matching 8 bases. Germline V lookup: CDR1 MNHEY, CDR2 SVGAGI. The CDR3 is 15 amino acids. The ends lost 0 bases at V and 5 bases at J; junction bases unmatched: 6. For the CDR3, the DNA is TGTGCCAGCAGTTACTCCACAGGGGGTGTGAACGAGCAGTACTTC. Its translation is CASSYSTGGVNEQYF.

The chain combines TRBV20-1 with TRBJ2-1; a weak D match, TRBD2 (5 bases). Deletions cut 4 bases from V and 0 bases from J, with 16 bases between. Germline lookup yields CDR1 DFQATT and CDR2 SNEGSKA (reference sequence). CDR3 length: 16 amino acids. CDR3 DNA sequence: TGCAGTGCTATCCCTACGGCGGGTAGCTCCTACAATGAGCAGTTCTTC. It translates to CSAIPTAGSSYNEQFF.

This clonotype has only a few counts. This rearrangement joins TRBV30 to TRBJ1-1, with D unclear. The CDR3 spans 14 residues. Germline-derived CDR1 and CDR2 are GTSNPN and SVGIG (reference sequence). V was shortened by 3 bases and J by 4 bases, with 15 bases between the two germline ends. CDR3 residues: CAWRVVGRGTEAFF. The CDR3, as DNA: TGTGCCTGGAGGGTAGTGGGGAGAGGCACTGAAGCTTTCTTT.

This clonotype was counted many times. The chain couples TRBV5-1 to TRBJ2-3; tentatively, D is TRBD2 (5 bases). Germline V CDR1 and CDR2: SGHRS, YFSETQ. Between the trimmed V and J ends, which lost 0 bases and 8 bases, there was a span of 7 bases. CDR3 size: 12 residues. The CDR3 nucleotides are TGCGCCAGCAGCTTGGATGGAGGTACGCAGTATTTT. As protein: CASSLDGGTQYF.

Only a few counts were recorded for this clonotype. This rearrangement joins TRBV20-1 to TRBJ1-1; weak D call: TRBD1 (6 bases). Trimming removed 5 bases from V and 0 bases from J, with 10 bases in between. Germline assignment: CDR1 DFQATT and CDR2 SNEGSKA (reference sequence). The CDR3 totals 13 residues. The CDR3 DNA reads as TGCAGTGCTGGAGGGGGAGTGAACACTGAAGCTTTCTTT. Amino acids: CSAGGGVNTEAFF.

In this sample, this clonotype turned up a few times. The J gene is TRBJ1-1, the V gene TRBV7-9; 8 positions match TRBD1. The CDR3 covers 15 residues. V was clipped by 5 bases and J by 4 bases; unmatched bases: 9. From germline, CDR1 is SEHNR and CDR2 FQNEAQ (reference sequence). In nucleotides, the CDR3 is TGTGCCAGCAGCGCCCGACAGGGGTCAAGCACTGAAGCTTTCTTT. Translation gives CASSARQGSSTEAFF.

This clonotype has a single count. The J gene is TRBJ2-3, the V gene TRBV5-1, with 7 bases fitting TRBD1. With 3 bases clipped from V and 4 bases from J, the junction kept 8 bases outside the gene matches. This CDR3 contains 15 residues. Germline CDR1 and CDR2: SGHRS and YFSETQ. In DNA form, the CDR3 reads TGCGCCAGCAGCTCCAGGGGGTTTTTCTCAGATACGCAGTATTTT. As protein: CASSSRGFFSDTQYF. Using reference TRBV5-1 and TRBJ2-3 for the parts outside the CDR3, the full variable domain is KAGVTQTPRYLIKTRGQQVTLSCSPISGHRSVSWYQQTPGQGLQFLFEYFSETQRNKGNFPGRFSGRQFSNSRSEMNVSTLELGDSALYLCASSSRGFFSDTQYFGPGTRLTVL.

The sample holds many counts of this clonotype. CDR3 nucleotides: TGTGCCAGCAGCTCAGAAATGGACACCGGGGCCCAGCATTTT. It codes for CASSSEMDTGAQHF. V usage is TRBV7-9 and J usage is TRBJ1-5; D perhaps matches TRBD1 (5 bases). Per germline, CDR1 SEHNR and CDR2 FQNEAQ (reference sequence). Trimming removed 4 bases at V and 11 bases at J, with 18 bases between. This CDR3 region has 14 residues.

There are many counts of this clonotype. CDR3 sequence (DNA): TGTGCCAGCAGCAAAGGGGTAGGGACCTACGAGCAGTACTTC. Its translation: CASSKGVGTYEQYF. The chain couples TRBV21-1 to TRBJ2-7. TRBV21-1 is a known pseudogene. The CDR3 is 14 amino acids.

The genes are TRBV6-2 or TRBV6-3 and TRBJ1-5; D gene ambiguous. The CDR3 spans 13 residues. With 3 bases removed from V and 7 bases from J, the gap between germline ends came to 10 bases. Germline CDR1 reads MNHEY; CDR2 reads SVGEGT. CDR3 residues: CASSYSSQQPQHF. The CDR3 DNA reads TGTGCCAGCAGTTATAGCAGTCAGCAGCCCCAGCATTTT.

Ten or more counts support this clonotype. The rearrangement links TRBV20-1 to TRBJ2-7, with D perhaps TRBD1 (6 bases). Germline V gene lookup returns CDR1 DFQATT and CDR2 SNEGSKA (reference sequence). Trimming pared 3 bases from V and 4 bases from J, leaving 16 bases between. This CDR3 is 14 amino acids long. CDR3 loop: CSASAQGITYEQYF. The CDR3 DNA sequence: TGCAGTGCTAGCGCTCAGGGGATTACGTACGAGCAGTACTTC.

This clonotype was seen at least ten times. This chain's CDR3 is CASSPGRSYGYTF. CDR3 in DNA: TGTGCCAGCAGCCCCGGACGGTCTTATGGCTACACCTTC. The chain combines TRBV11-2 with TRBJ1-2; D uncertain. CDR3 size: 13 residues. V was clipped by 5 bases and J by 5 bases, with 12 bases between them. CDR1 is SGHAT, CDR2 FQNNGV, per germline.

The table lists this clonotype with many counts. The J gene is TRBJ1-3, the V gene TRBV10-3; a weak D match, TRBD1 (5 bases). V lost 2 bases and J 0 bases, leaving 11 bases between the germline ends. Germline-derived CDR1 and CDR2 are ENHRY and SYGVKD. CDR3 length: 16 residues. The CDR3 reads CAISERGQSSGNTIYF. The DNA for the CDR3 is TGTGCCATCAGTGAGAGGGGTCAAAGCTCTGGAAACACCATATATTTT.

There are many counts of this clonotype. The gene calls are TRBV21-1 and TRBJ2-2. TRBV21-1 is classified as a pseudogene. The CDR3 spans 14 residues. The CDR3 is CASSKALGTGELFF. The DNA of the CDR3 is TGTGCCAGCAGCAAAGCGCTAGGGACCGGGGAGCTGTTTTTT.

This clonotype occurred many times. The rearrangement links TRBV19 to TRBJ2-1; 13 bases are shared with TRBD2. The V gene's germline CDR1 is LNHDA and CDR2 SQIVND (reference sequence). Losses at the gene ends were 6 bases for V and 4 bases for J; bases not matched to a gene: 9. The CDR3 totals 17 residues. CDR3: CASSSTSGGLLYNEQFF. The CDR3 nucleotides are TGTGCCAGTAGCTCGACTAGCGGGGGGCTCCTTTACAATGAGCAGTTCTTC. Full variable domain (missing parts from reference TRBV19 and TRBJ2-1): DGGITQSPKYLFRKEGQNVTLSCEQNLNHDAMYWYRQDPGQGLRLIYYSQIVNDFQKGDIAEGYSVSREKKESFPLTVTSAQKNPTAFYLCASSSTSGGLLYNEQFFGPGTRLTVL.

The CDR3 nucleotides are TGTGCCAGCAGTTACTTAGCGGAAAGTTACAATGAGCAGTTCTTC. Translation gives CASSYLAESYNEQFF. The V and J genes are TRBV6-2 or TRBV6-3 and TRBJ2-1; tentative D call: TRBD2 (6 bases). V lost 1 base and J lost 4, with 11 bases in between. This CDR3 contains 15 residues. The germline CDR1 and CDR2 sequences are MNHEY and SVGEGT.

The chain carries TRBV28 and TRBJ1-2; D gene uncertain. V dropped 2 bases and J dropped 4 bases, with 11 bases sitting between them. This CDR3 has 14 amino acids. The germline gives CDR1 MDHEN, CDR2 SYDVKM. CDR3 protein: CASSLRIRVYGYTF. The CDR3, as DNA: TGTGCCAGCAGTTTAAGGATTAGGGTCTATGGCTACACCTTC.

This CDR3 is CSAVQRGGALTFF. CDR3 coding DNA: TGCAGTGCTGTCCAACGGGGGGGAGCCTTAACTTTCTTT. J is TRBJ1-1 and V is TRBV20-1, with D maybe TRBD1 (5 bases). V was trimmed by 5 bases and J by 12 bases, leaving 22 bases between them. The CDR3 totals 13 residues. Germline CDR1 reads DFQATT; CDR2 reads SNEGSKA (reference sequence).

This clonotype was seen ten or more times. The chain has TRBV12-3 or TRBV12-4 and TRBJ2-1; 12 bases line up with TRBD2. The CDR3 has 17 residues. Trimming removed 3 bases from V and 2 bases from J; junction bases left unmatched: 5. The CDR3 DNA reads as TGTGCCAGCAGTTTCCCTAGCGGGGGGGCAACCTACAATGAGCAGTTCTTC. It codes for CASSFPSGGATYNEQFF.

This rearrangement joins TRBV5-4 to TRBJ2-1, with 10 bases that match TRBD2. From germline, CDR1 is SGHNT and CDR2 YYREEE (reference sequence). The CDR3 is 16 amino acids. After removal of 3 bases from V and 4 bases from J, the junction contained 7 bases not matched to a gene. CDR3 amino acids: CASSSAGGSPYNEQFF. CDR3 coding DNA: TGTGCCAGCAGCTCAGCGGGGGGGAGTCCTTACAATGAGCAGTTCTTC.

There are a few counts of this clonotype. The genes are TRBV29-1 and TRBJ2-1; D not resolved. Trimming pared 8 bases from V and 3 bases from J, leaving 20 bases between. Germline V lookup: CDR1 SQVTM, CDR2 ANQGSEA. CDR3 length: 15 residues. Here the CDR3 DNA reads TGCAGCCCCATGGCGTACACCCGTTACTACAATGAGCAGTTCTTC. This codes for CSPMAYTRYYNEQFF.

The rearrangement uses TRBV29-1 and TRBJ1-4; 7 bases agree with TRBD1. Germline CDR1 SQVTM, CDR2 ANQGSEA. V lost 4 bases and J lost 4; bases outside the gene matches: 6. This CDR3 is built from 14 residues. The CDR3 loop is CSVAGGQHNEKLFF. CDR3 nucleotide sequence: TGCAGCGTTGCAGGGGGACAGCATAATGAAAAACTGTTTTTT.

This clonotype has at least ten counts. This chain joins TRBV27 and TRBJ2-3; D tentatively fits TRBD1 or TRBD2 (5 bases each). The length of the CDR3 is 18 residues. Trimming cost V 3 bases and J 0 bases, with 19 bases left between them. The V gene's germline CDR1 is MNHEY and CDR2 SMNVEV (reference sequence). The CDR3 DNA is TGTGCCAGCAGTTTGCGAGGTCCGGGACCCTCTAGCACAGATACGCAGTATTTT. Protein product: CASSLRGPGPSSTDTQYF.

This clonotype occurred many times. This chain uses TRBV7-2 with TRBJ1-5; D gene uncertain. The CDR3 is 13 residues long. CDR1 is SGHTA and CDR2 is FQGNSA in the germline V gene. Trimming took 1 base from V and 3 from J, leaving 4 bases between them. The CDR3 DNA sequence: TGTGCCAGCAGCTTAGTGACCAATCAGCCCCAGCATTTT. Residues: CASSLVTNQPQHF.

The gene calls are TRBV5-1 and TRBJ2-5; TRBD2 might be the D (5 bases). Trimming removed 0 bases at V and 3 bases at J, with 15 bases between. This CDR3 region has 16 residues. Germline CDR1 is SGHRS and CDR2 is YFSETQ. The CDR3 sequence is CASSLGVGSGEETQYF. In DNA, the CDR3 is TGCGCCAGCAGCTTGGGGGTAGGGAGCGGAGAAGAGACCCAGTACTTC.

Comment on this clonotype: Since a much larger clone is just one base distant, this may be a read error. The chain recombines TRBV20-1 with TRBJ2-3, with 8 bases fitting TRBD2. This CDR3 has 15 amino acids. J lost 3 bases, V lost 5 bases, and 10 bases had no gene match. Germline V gives CDR1 DFQATT, CDR2 SNEGSKA (reference sequence). As DNA, the CDR3 is TGCAGTGCTCGGACTAGCAGGAGGAGGACAGATACGCAGTATTTT. This encodes CSARTSRRRTDTQYF.

This sequence joins TRBV29-1 and TRBJ2-5; D is unclear. Germline V gene lookup returns CDR1 SQVTM and CDR2 ANQGSEA. CDR3 length: 11 residues. V was trimmed by 4 bases and J by 4 bases, leaving 7 bases between them. The CDR3, as DNA: TGCAGCGTTGCCTTGGGAGAGACCCAGTACTTC. It yields the protein CSVALGETQYF.

The gene calls are TRBV7-2 and TRBJ2-5; TRBD1 matches 7 bases. The CDR3 covers 15 residues. Trimming at V came to 5 bases and at J to 2 bases, leaving 8 bases not matched to a gene. Germline V gene sequence: CDR1 SGHTA, CDR2 FQGNSA. DNA of the CDR3: TGTGCCAGCAGCCGTTACAGGGGTTGGCAAGAGACCCAGTACTTC. Translation: CASSRYRGWQETQYF.

With regard to this clonotype: A much larger clone is a single base away; this may be a read error. The rearrangement links TRBV2 to TRBJ2-2, with 7 bases identical to TRBD2. CDR1 is SNHLY, CDR2 FYNNEI, per germline. This CDR3 is 14 amino acids long. The CDR3 nucleotides are TGTGCCACCGTTAGCGGGCCGAACACCGGGGAGCTGTATTTT. Translated, it gives CATVSGPNTGELYF. Using reference TRBV2 and TRBJ2-2 for the parts outside the CDR3, the full variable domain is EPEVTQTPSHQVTQMGQEVILRCVPISNHLYFYWYRQILGQKVEFLVSFYNNEISEKSEIFDDQFSVERPDGSNFTLKIRSTKLEDSAMYFCATVSGPNTGELYFGEGSRLTVL.

This clonotype was seen more than once but under ten times. The genes are TRBV4-2 and TRBJ1-5; TRBD1 matches 7 bases. Germline V gene data show CDR1 as LGHNA and CDR2 as YNFKEQ. The CDR3 totals 15 residues. Losses at the gene ends were 0 bases for V and 6 bases for J; bases not matched to a gene: 5. CDR3 sequence: CASSQERQGGQPQHF. The CDR3 DNA is TGTGCCAGCAGCCAAGAGAGACAGGGTGGTCAGCCCCAGCATTTT.

This clonotype has ten or more counts. The rearrangement joins TRBV5-1 to TRBJ1-2, with 9 bases aligning to TRBD1. There are 13 residues in the CDR3. Germline V CDR1 and CDR2: SGHRS, YFSETQ. The ends lost 5 bases at V and 6 bases at J; junction bases unmatched: 5. The CDR3 sequence is CASSRDRADGYTF. The CDR3 DNA reads as TGCGCCAGCAGTAGGGACAGGGCGGATGGCTACACCTTC.